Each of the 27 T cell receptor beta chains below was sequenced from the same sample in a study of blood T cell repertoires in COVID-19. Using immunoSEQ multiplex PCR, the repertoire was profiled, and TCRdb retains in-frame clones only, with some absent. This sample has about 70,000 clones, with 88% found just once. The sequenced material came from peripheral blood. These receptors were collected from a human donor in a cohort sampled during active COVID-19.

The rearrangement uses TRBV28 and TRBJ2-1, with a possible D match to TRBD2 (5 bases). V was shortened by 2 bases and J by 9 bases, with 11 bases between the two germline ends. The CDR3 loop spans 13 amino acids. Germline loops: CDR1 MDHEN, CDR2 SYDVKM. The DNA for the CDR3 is TGTGCCAGCAGTTTACTTCTAGCCAGTGAGCAGTTCTTC. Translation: CASSLLLASEQFF.

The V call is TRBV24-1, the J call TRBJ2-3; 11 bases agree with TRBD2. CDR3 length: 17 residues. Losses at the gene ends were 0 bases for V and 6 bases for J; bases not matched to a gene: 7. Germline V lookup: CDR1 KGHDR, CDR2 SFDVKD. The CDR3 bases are TGTGCCACCAGTGATTTGGTAGCGGGAGGGCCATTGGATACGCAGTATTTT. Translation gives CATSDLVAGGPLDTQYF.

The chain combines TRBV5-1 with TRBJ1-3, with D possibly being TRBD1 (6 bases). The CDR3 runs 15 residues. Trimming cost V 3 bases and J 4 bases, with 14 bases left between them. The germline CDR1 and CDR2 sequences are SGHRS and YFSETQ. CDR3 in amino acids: CASSYETRGGNTIYF. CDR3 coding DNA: TGCGCCAGCAGCTATGAGACCAGGGGAGGAAACACCATATATTTT.

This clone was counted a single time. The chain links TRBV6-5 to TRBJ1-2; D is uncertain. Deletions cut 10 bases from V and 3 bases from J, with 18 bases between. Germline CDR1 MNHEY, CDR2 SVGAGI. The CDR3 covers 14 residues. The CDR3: CATMGSRADYGYTF. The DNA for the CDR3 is TGTGCCACCATGGGTTCGCGGGCGGACTATGGCTACACCTTC.

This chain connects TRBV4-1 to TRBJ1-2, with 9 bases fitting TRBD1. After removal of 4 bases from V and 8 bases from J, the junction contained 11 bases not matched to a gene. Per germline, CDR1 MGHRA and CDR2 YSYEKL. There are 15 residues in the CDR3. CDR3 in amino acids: CASSRPGQGARGYTF. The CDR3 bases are TGCGCCAGCAGCCGACCGGGACAGGGAGCTAGGGGCTACACCTTC.

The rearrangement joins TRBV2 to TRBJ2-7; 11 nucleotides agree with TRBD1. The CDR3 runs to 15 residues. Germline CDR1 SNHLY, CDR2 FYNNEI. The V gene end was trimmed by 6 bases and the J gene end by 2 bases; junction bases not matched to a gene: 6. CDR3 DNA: TGTGCCAGCAGCGGGGGGACAGGGGGAACCTACGAGCAGTACTTC. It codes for CASSGGTGGTYEQYF.

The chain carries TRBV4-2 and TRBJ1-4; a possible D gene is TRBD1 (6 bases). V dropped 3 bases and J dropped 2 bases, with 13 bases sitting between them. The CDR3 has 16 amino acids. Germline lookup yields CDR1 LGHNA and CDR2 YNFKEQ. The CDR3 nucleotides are TGTGCCAGCAGCCACGCAAACAGGGCTACTAATGAAAAACTGTTTTTT. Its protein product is CASSHANRATNEKLFF.

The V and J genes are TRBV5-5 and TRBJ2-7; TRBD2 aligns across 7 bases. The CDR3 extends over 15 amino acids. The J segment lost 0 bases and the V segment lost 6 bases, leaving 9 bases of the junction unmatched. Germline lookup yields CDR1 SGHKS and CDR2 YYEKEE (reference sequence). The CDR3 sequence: CASTFSAGVSYEQYF. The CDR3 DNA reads TGTGCCAGCACCTTTTCGGCGGGAGTCTCCTACGAGCAGTACTTC.

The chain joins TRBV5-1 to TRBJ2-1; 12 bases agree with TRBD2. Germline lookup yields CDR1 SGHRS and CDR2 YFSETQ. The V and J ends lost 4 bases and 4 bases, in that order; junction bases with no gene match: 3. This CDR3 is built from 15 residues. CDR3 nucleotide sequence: TGCGCCAGCAGCCCCGGGACTAGCGGGTACAATGAGCAGTTCTTC. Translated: CASSPGTSGYNEQFF.

Here the CDR3 reads CASSPYYSGADTQYF. DNA of the CDR3: TGTGCCAGCTCACCTTATTACAGCGGGGCAGATACGCAGTATTTT. The chain carries TRBV18 and TRBJ2-3, with TRBD2 matching 7 bases. Trimming at V came to 3 bases and at J to 4 bases, leaving 7 bases not matched to a gene. The CDR3 sequence is 15 residues long. Per germline, CDR1 KGHSH and CDR2 LQKENI.

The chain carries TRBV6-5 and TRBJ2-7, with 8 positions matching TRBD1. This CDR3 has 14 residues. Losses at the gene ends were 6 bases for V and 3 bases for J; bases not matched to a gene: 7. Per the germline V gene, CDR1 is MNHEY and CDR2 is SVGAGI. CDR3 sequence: CASRDREGGYEQYF. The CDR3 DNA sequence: TGTGCCAGCAGGGACAGGGAAGGGGGCTACGAGCAGTACTTC.

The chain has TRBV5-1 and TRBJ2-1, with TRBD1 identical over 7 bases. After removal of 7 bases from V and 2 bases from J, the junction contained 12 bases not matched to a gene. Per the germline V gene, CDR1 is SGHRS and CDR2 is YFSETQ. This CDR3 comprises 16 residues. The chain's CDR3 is CASQPHGQDTYNEQFF. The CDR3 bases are TGCGCCAGCCAACCTCATGGACAGGACACCTACAATGAGCAGTTCTTC. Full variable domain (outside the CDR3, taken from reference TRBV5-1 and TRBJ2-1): KAGVTQTPRYLIKTRGQQVTLSCSPISGHRSVSWYQQTPGQGLQFLFEYFSETQRNKGNFPGRFSGRQFSNSRSEMNVSTLELGDSALYLCASQPHGQDTYNEQFFGPGTRLTVL.

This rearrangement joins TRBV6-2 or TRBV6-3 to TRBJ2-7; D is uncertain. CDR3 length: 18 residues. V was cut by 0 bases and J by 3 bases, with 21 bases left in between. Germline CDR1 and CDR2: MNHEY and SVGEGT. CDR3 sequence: CASSYSIKEGGDYYEQYF. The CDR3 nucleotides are TGTGCCAGCAGTTACTCGATAAAGGAAGGTGGAGATTACTACGAGCAGTACTTC.

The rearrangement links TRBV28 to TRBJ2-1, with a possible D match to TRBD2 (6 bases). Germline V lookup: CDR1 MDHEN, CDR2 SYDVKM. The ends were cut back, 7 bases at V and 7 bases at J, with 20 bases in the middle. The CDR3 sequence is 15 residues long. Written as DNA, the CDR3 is TGTGCCAGCAAAGGGGCGGGGAGGCCGGGGAATGAGCAGTTCTTC. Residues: CASKGAGRPGNEQFF.

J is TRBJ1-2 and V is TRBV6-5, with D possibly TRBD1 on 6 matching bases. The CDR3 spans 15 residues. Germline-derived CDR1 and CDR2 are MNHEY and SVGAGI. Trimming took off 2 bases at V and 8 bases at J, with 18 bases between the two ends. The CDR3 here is CASSYREQGTGGYTF. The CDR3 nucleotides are TGTGCCAGCAGTTACCGGGAACAGGGCACTGGGGGCTACACCTTC.

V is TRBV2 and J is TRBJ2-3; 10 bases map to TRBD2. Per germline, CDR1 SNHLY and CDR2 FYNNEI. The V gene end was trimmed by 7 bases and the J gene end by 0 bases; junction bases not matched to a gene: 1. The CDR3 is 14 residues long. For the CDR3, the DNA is TGTGCCAGCAAACTAGCGGGGAGCACAGATACGCAGTATTTT. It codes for CASKLAGSTDTQYF.

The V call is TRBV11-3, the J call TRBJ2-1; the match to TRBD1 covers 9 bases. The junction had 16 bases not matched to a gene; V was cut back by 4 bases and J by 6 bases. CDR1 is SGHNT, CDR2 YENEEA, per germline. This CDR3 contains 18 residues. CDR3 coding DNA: TGTGCCAGCAGCTCCCGACGCCGGGACAGGGAGGTAGTCAATGAGCAGTTCTTC. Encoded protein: CASSSRRRDREVVNEQFF.

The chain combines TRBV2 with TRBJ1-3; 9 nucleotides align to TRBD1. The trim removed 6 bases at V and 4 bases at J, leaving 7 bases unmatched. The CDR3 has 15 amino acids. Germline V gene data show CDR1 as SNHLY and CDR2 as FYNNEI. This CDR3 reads CASRQSTGGGNTIYF. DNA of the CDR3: TGTGCCAGCAGGCAATCAACAGGGGGCGGAAACACCATATATTTT.

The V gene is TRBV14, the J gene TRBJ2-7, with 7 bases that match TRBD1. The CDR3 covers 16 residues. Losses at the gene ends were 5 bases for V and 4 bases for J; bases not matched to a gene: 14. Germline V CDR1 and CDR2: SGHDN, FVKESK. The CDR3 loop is CASSDLGGPSGYEQYF. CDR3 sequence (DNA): TGTGCCAGCAGCGACTTAGGGGGCCCCTCGGGTTACGAGCAGTACTTC.

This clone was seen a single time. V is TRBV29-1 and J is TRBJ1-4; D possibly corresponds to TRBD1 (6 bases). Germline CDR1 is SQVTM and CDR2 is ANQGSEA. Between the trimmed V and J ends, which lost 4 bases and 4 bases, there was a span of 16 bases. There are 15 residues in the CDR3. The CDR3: CSVASGTSFNEKLFF. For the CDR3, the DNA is TGCAGCGTTGCATCTGGGACATCGTTTAATGAAAAACTGTTTTTT.

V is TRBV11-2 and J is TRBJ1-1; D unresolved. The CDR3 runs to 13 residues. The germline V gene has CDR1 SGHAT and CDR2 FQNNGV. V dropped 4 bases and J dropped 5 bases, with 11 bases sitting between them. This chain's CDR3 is CASSSPRGTEAFF. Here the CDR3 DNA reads TGTGCCAGCAGCTCCCCCCGGGGAACTGAAGCTTTCTTT.

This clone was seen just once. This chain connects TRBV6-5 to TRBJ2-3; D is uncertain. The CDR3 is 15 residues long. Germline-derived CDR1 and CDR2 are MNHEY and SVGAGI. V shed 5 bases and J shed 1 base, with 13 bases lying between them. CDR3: CASSLWAKRTDTQYF. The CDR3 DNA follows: TGTGCCAGCAGTCTTTGGGCCAAACGCACAGATACGCAGTATTTT.

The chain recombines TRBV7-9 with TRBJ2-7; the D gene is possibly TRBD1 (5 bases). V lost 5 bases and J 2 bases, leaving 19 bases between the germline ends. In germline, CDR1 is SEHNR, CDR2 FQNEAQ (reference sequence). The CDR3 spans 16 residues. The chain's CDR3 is CASSGPAGRRTYEQYF. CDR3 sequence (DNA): TGTGCCAGCAGCGGGCCGGCAGGGCGGCGGACCTACGAGCAGTACTTC.

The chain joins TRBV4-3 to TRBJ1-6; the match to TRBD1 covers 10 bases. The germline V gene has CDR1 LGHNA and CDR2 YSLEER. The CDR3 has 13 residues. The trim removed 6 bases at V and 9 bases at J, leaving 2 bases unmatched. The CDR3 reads CASSGDRGSPLHF. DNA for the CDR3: TGCGCCAGCAGTGGGGACAGGGGTTCACCCCTCCACTTT.

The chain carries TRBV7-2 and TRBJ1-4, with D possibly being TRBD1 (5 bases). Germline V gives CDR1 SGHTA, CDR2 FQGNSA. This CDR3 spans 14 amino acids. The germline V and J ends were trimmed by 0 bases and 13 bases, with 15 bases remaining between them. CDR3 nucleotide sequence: TGTGCCAGCAGCTTAGCGATCGCTTCCGGGGGACTGTTTTTT. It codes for CASSLAIASGGLFF. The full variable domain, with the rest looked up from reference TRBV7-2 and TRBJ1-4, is GAGVSQSPSNKVTEKGKDVELRCDPISGHTALYWYRQSLGQGLEFLIYFQGNSAPDKSGLPSDRFSAERTGGSVSTLTIQRTQQEDSAVYLCASSLAIASGGLFFGSGTQLSVL.

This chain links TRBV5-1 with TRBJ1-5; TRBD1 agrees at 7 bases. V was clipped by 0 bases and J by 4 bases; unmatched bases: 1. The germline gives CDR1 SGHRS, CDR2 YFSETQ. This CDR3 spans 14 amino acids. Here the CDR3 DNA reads TGCGCCAGCAGCTTGGCAGGGGGAAATCAGCCCCAGCATTTT. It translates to CASSLAGGNQPQHF.

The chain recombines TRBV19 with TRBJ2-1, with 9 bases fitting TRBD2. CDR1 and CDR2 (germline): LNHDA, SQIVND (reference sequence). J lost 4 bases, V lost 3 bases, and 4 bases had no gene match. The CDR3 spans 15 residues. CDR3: CASSITSGLYNEQFF. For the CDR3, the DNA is TGTGCCAGTAGTATCACTAGCGGGTTATACAATGAGCAGTTCTTC.